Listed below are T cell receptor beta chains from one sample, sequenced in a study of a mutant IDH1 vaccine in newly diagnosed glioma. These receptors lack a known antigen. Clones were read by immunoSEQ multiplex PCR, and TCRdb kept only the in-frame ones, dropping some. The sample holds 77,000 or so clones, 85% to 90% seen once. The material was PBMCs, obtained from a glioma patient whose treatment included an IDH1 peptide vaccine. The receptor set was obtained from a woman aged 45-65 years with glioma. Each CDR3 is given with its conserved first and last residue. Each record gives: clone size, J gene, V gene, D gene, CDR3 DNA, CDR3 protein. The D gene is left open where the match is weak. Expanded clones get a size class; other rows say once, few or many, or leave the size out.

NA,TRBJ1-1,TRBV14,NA,TGTGCCAGCAGCCCCCCCGTACCCACTGAAGCTTTCTTT,CASSPPVPTEAFF
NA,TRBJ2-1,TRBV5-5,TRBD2,TGTGCCAGCAGCTTGGCCCTAGCGGTCTCCTACAATGAGCAGTTCTTC,CASSLALAVSYNEQFF
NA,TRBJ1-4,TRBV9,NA,TGTGCCAGCAGCGTAGGTTCCCCGGGGGGAATTGCAACTAATGAAAAACTGTTTTTT,CASSVGSPGGIATNEKLFF
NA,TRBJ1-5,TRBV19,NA,TGTGCCAGTAGTTCCGATGGGCCCCAGCATTTT,CASSSDGPQHF
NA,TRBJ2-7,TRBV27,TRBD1,TGTGCCAGCAGCCCGCCTGGGACAGGGGACCACGAGCAGTACTTC,CASSPPGTGDHEQYF
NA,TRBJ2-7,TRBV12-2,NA,TGTGCAAGTCGCTTAAAGGTCGGGACTAGCGGGACCTACGAGCAGTACTTC,CASRLKVGTSGTYEQYF
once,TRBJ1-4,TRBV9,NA,TGTGCCAGCAGCGTAAATGGTGGTAATGAAAAACTGTTTTTT,CASSVNGGNEKLFF
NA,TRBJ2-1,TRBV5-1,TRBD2,TGCGCCAGCAGCTTGTTCGCCGGGACTAGCGTTAACAATGAGCAGTTCTTC,CASSLFAGTSVNNEQFF
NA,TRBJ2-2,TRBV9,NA,TGTGCCAGCAGCGTTGGGGGGACCGGGGAGCTGTTTTTT,CASSVGGTGELFF
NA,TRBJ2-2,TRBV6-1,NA,TGTGCCAGCGGACCAGGGTTCGGGGAGCTGTTTTTT,CASGPGFGELFF
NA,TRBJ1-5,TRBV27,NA,TGTGCCAGCAGTTCGTCTCAGGGTGATTGGGGCAATCAGCCCCAGCATTTT,CASSSSQGDWGNQPQHF
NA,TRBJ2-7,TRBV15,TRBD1,TGTGCCACCAGCAGAGCCTCCACAGGGGCTGCCTACGAGCAGTACTTC,CATSRASTGAAYEQYF
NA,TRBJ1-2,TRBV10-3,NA,TGTGCCATCAGTGTGGAGAGGCCCTTTGATGGCTACACCTTC,CAISVERPFDGYTF
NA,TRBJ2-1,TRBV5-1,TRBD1,TGCGCCAGCAGCTACAGGACAGGGTACAATGAGCAGTTCTTC,CASSYRTGYNEQFF
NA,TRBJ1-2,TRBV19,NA,TGTGCCAGCCGGGACGAAGCTAACTATGGCTACACCTTC,CASRDEANYGYTF
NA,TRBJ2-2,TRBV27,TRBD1,TGTGCCAGCAGTTTACTAGGGGGCGGCGGGGAGCTGTTTTTT,CASSLLGGGGELFF
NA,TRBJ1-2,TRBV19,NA,TGTGCCAGCCATGACGGAGCCAGTGGCTACACCTTC,CASHDGASGYTF
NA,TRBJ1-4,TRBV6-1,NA,TGTGCCAGCAGTACCGGGACGGACCTTGAAAAACTGTTTTTT,CASSTGTDLEKLFF